This TCR beta chain is from a study of cytomegalovirus exposure and HLA in healthy donors. General study results and limits: In an earlier analysis, about 87% or about 30%: the productive usage of most TCR beta V segments.

Though nominally healthy at sampling, donors likely had unrecorded immune exposures. A note on this clone: Its antigen is unidentified. Other DNA sequences in this sample translate to the same CDR3.

In germline, CDR1 is LNHDA, CDR2 SQIVND (reference sequence). The ends lost 4 bases at V and 0 bases at J; junction bases unmatched: 1. The CDR3 spans 14 residues. The PCR made use of 60 Vbeta and 13 Jbeta primers. Produced via immunoSEQ multiplex PCR; TCRdb's table is partial and in-frame only. The data hold about 190,000 clones, with about 84% observed a single time. Source material: PBMCs. The sequence came from a woman between 25 and 40 years old in good health and CMV-seropositive. V gene TRBV19 combines with J gene TRBJ2-3, with 7 bases lining up with TRBD2. CDR3 residues: CASSRGGSTDTQYF. In DNA form, the CDR3 reads TGTGCCAGTAGTAGGGGGGGTAGCACAGATACGCAGTATTTT.